Reported below is one T cell receptor (beta chain). This clone was counted a few times. Which antigen it targets is not known. It has no much larger one-base neighbor in the sample; base qualities were not kept. For CDR1 and CDR2, the germline V gene lists SGHRS and YFSETQ. The CDR3 sequence holds 14 residues, the cysteine and phenylalanine included. The kept DNA is CDR3 alone, 42 bases in frame from the first base. The junction carries 13 bases between V and J, which are trimmed by 4 bases and 6 bases respectively. The record originates from a study of beta chain features in type 1 diabetes (dated by TCRdb to 2016 to 2019). In the study overall: No differences in mean age, gender distribution, total cell number or subset yield were found between patients and healthy donors. Across all samples, almost 110 million sorted cells were examined, and cell number per subset correlated strongly with RNA yield. In the study, recently diagnosed type 1 diabetes patients and matched healthy donors were compared on the TCRB repertoires of their sorted circulating CD4+ T cell subsets. Regulatory and stem cell-like memory subsets were isolated from only 8 patients and roughly 8 healthy donors, whereas naive and central memory subsets came from all 30 or so donors.

Each donor gave one peripheral blood draw, roughly 0.12 L on average, collected into heparinised tubes. A BD FACSAria II was used to sort naive, central memory, regulatory and stem cell-like memory CD4+ T cells with a panel that included CD45RO, CCR7, CD25, CD127, CD95 and CD27. Every sorted population had a purity above 95%. PBMCs were isolated right away by Lymphoprep density gradient centrifugation and were stained directly, without culture. Samples were stained and sorted in pairs, with one healthy donor and one patient per experiment, so that batch effects were minimized. The entire isolated RNA was reverse transcribed using the High Capacity cDNA Reverse Transcription Kit, and thus expressed TCRB transcripts were sequenced. Deep immunoSEQ sequencing was performed on naive, central memory and regulatory T cell samples, with an average of approximately 4 million total reads per sample. Sorted cells were lysed in RLT buffer and RNA was extracted with DNase-treated RNeasy Micro or Mini kits, depending on cell number. Each cell subset was processed on its own to prevent cross-contamination, while patient and healthy donor samples were processed together. The immunoSEQ multiplex PCR was used to amplify TCRB sequences from cDNA, generating 87-bp fragments that spanned the CDR3 region. Sequencing of the amplicons was performed on the Illumina HiSeq platform. The original pipeline was this. Synthetic template baselines were used to correct PCR bias computationally, reads within Hamming distance 2 were collapsed together, and singletons that could not be merged were discarded. Reads were aligned against IMGT to assign V, D and J genes, CDR3 length and insertions or deletions at six rearrangement sites. Clonotype counts were normalized to sorted cell number within each subset before computing true diversity and Gini coefficients with the tcR R package. Repertoire sharing was quantified using the overlap coefficient calculated on TCRB nucleotide sequences. What TCRdb holds here is the immuneACCESS table cut down to in-frame rearrangements. Part of the clones is not present; checked against another copy, under half of the missing clones reflect an unresolved V gene, and the others are unexplained. That table gives V, J and clone size, and the DNA gave D and trimming. Counted in this sample were some 150,000 clones; around 9.7% of them appeared once. Clones ranked in the top ten supply 0.7% of the sample.

Summary of the overall study and its limitations: Because the HLA sub-analyses included only small numbers of individuals, any influence of HLA type on TCRB rearrangement was left unresolved. Naive, central memory and regulatory TCRB repertoires appeared more similar among patients than among healthy donors. Because cDNA rather than genomic DNA was sequenced, highly expressing activated cells could have been over-represented, although no difference in activation and CD3 levels was found between groups. At VDJ recombination sites, patients with type 1 diabetes made fewer insertions and deleted more nucleotides, a pattern implying thymic rearrangement abnormalities. PCR might favor shorter templates, but patient and control samples were amplified and corrected together, so any skew would affect both groups equally. Type 1 diabetes patients showed a moderate but significant shortening of TCRB CDR3 length in all four CD4+ subsets.

The sequence links TRBV5-1 to TRBJ2-2, and possibly TRBD2, on 6 matching bases. This receptor was taken from a woman aged 30 to 39 with type 1 diabetes. Sequenced input: central memory CD4+ T cells from blood. The DNA is as follows: TGCGCCAGCAGCCCTCGGACGGGGGCCGGGGAGCTGTTTTTT. This is translated as CASSPRTGAGELFF.